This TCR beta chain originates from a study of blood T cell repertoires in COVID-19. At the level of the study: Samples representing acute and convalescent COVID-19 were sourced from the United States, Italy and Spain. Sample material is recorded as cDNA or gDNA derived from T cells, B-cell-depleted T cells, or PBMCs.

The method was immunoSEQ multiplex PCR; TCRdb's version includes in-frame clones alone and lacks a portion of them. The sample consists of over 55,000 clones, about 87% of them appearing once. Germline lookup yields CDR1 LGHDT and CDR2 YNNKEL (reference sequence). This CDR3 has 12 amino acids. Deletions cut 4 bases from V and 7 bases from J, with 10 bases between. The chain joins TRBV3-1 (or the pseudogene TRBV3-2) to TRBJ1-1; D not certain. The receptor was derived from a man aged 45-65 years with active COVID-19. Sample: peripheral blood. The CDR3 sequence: CASSRRMGEAFF. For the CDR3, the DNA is TGTGCCAGCAGCCGGAGGATGGGTGAAGCTTTCTTT.